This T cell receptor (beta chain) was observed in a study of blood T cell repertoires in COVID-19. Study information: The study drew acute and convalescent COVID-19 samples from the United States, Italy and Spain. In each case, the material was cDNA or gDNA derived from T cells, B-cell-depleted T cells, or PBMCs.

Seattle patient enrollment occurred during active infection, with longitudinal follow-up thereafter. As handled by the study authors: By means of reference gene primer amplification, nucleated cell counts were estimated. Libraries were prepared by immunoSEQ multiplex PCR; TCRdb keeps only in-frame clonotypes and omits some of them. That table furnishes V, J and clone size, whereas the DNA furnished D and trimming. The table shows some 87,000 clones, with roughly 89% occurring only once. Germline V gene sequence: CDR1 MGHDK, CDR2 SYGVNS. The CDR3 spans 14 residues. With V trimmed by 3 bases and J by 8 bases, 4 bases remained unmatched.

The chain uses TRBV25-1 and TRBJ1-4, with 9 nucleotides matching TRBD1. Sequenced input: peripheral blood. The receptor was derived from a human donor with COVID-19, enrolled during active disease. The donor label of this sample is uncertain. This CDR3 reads CASSDRQGGEKLFF. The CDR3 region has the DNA TGTGCCAGCAGTGATAGACAGGGGGGGGAAAAACTGTTTTTT.